A selection of T cell receptor beta chains follows, all from one sample in a study of T-cell memory formation after mild COVID-19. Each CDR3 protein is one row after TCRdb ran MiXCR on the 5' RACE reads. This sample has 450,000 to 650,000 distinct CDR3 sequences; approximately 18% occur once, and the top ten carry about 12%. Sequencing input: PBMCs or a T cell subset sorted from them (not recorded which). The receptor source for this set is an adult woman who had mild COVID-19 (a few samples of this study predate the infection). Cell type and time point are not known. CDR3s include the opening cysteine and the closing phenylalanine or tryptophan. D genes are given only for firm matches. The size entry is marked missing in some rows and otherwise reads once, few, many or a size class.

>-|TRBD1|TRBV20-1|TRBJ2-1
TGCAGTGCTCAGTCGGCAGGTCAGGACAGGGTAAGGGAGCAGTTCTTC
CSAQSAGQDRVREQFF
>-|-|TRBV2|TRBJ2-3
TGTGCCAGCAGGGCGGGGGCGCGCACAGATACGCAGTATTTT
CASRAGARTDTQYF
>many|-|TRBV5-1|TRBJ2-7
TGCGCCAGCAGCTTACAGGGAAACGAGCAGTACTTC
CASSLQGNEQYF
>-|-|TRBV6-2/TRBV6-3|TRBJ2-1
TGTGCCAGCAGTTACTCGCGTGGTCTGGAGCAGTTCTTC
CASSYSRGLEQFF
>-|-|TRBV10-3|TRBJ1-5
TGTGCCATCAGTGATAGCAATCAGCCCCAGCATTTT
CAISDSNQPQHF
>-|-|TRBV29-1|TRBJ2-7
TGCAGCGTTGTTCTGGGGTACGAGCAGTACTTC
CSVVLGYEQYF
>few|-|TRBV2|TRBJ2-1
TGTGCCAGCAGTCTTAGGGGGGGACTAAACAATGAGCAGTTCTTC
CASSLRGGLNNEQFF
>few|TRBD2|TRBV7-3|TRBJ2-3
TGTGCCAGCAGCCCGGGGACTAGCGGGATGGTCTTCACAGATACGCAGTATTTT
CASSPGTSGMVFTDTQYF
>many|-|TRBV7-2|TRBJ2-7
TGTGCCAGCAGCCTCGCACAGCACTCTTCCTACGAGCAGTACTTC
CASSLAQHSSYEQYF
>few|-|TRBV6-5|TRBJ2-5
TGTGCCAGCAGTCGCCGACACGGGGAAGAGACCCAGTACTTC
CASSRRHGEETQYF
>few|TRBD1|TRBV3-1|TRBJ1-1
TGTGCCAGCAGCCAAGGACAGGGGGCGACTGAAGCTTTCTTT
CASSQGQGATEAFF
>-|TRBD1|TRBV18|TRBJ1-5
TGTGCCAGCTCACCCCTCAATTTCCGGGACAGTAATCGCAATCAGCCCCAGCATTTT
CASSPLNFRDSNRNQPQHF
>-|TRBD2|TRBV4-2|TRBJ2-7
TGTGCCAGCAGCCAAGACCGAGGGAAAAGCGGGAGCTCCTACGAGCAGTACTTC
CASSQDRGKSGSSYEQYF
>few|-|TRBV29-1|TRBJ1-6
TGCAGCGTTGAAGATCAGGGAGACCAGGGCTGGAATTCACCCCTCCACTTT
CSVEDQGDQGWNSPLHF
>-|TRBD1|TRBV5-6|TRBJ1-1
TGTGCCAGCAGCTCCTGGACAGGTTGGAACACTGAAGCTTTCTTT
CASSSWTGWNTEAFF
>few|-|TRBV9|TRBJ2-3
TGTGCCAGCAGCGTAGAGGGCAGGGGAGGAGATACGCAGTATTTT
CASSVEGRGGDTQYF
>-|-|TRBV6-4|TRBJ1-2
TGTGCCAGCGGGTATGGCTACACCTTC
CASGYGYTF
>-|-|TRBV14|TRBJ2-1
TGTGCCAGCAGCCCTCTGATTTACAATGAGCAGTTCTTC
CASSPLIYNEQFF
>few|TRBD2|TRBV9|TRBJ2-3
TGTGCCAGCAGCGAGTCTGGGAGCGGGGGGAGCACAGATACGCAGTATTTT
CASSESGSGGSTDTQYF
>-|TRBD2|TRBV4-2|TRBJ2-1
TGTGCCAGCAGCCAGACTAGCGGGGACCATTCCAATGAGCAGTTCTTC
CASSQTSGDHSNEQFF
>-|-|TRBV5-1|TRBJ1-2
TGCGCCAGCAGCCCTGAGGGCAGTTACTATGGCTACACCTTC
CASSPEGSYYGYTF
>few|TRBD2|TRBV3-1|TRBJ2-1
TGTGCCGTCGGGACTAGCTGGTATGAGCAGTTCTTC
CAVGTSWYEQFF
>-|-|TRBV5-1|TRBJ2-5
TGCGCCAGCAGAACCGACAGGCTCCAAGAGACCCAGTACTTC
CASRTDRLQETQYF
>-|TRBD1|TRBV30|TRBJ2-7
TGTGCCTCGGACAGGGGTTCTCCCGAGCAGTACTTC
CASDRGSPEQYF
>-|TRBD2|TRBV9|TRBJ2-1
TGTGCCAGCAGTGACACCGGGACTAGCGGGAGGAATGAGCAGTTCTTC
CASSDTGTSGRNEQFF
>few|-|TRBV20-1|TRBJ1-5
TGCAGTGCTAGTAATCGGGGTAATCAGCCCCAGCATTTT
CSASNRGNQPQHF
>-|-|TRBV5-6|TRBJ2-7
TGTGCCAGCAGCGGTTCGGACAGACCCTACGAGCAGTACTTC
CASSGSDRPYEQYF
>few|-|TRBV7-9|TRBJ2-7
TGTGCCAGCAGCCCGAGGTCGCTACCACCCTACGAGCAGTACTTC
CASSPRSLPPYEQYF
>-|TRBD1|TRBV29-1|TRBJ1-1
TGCAGCGTTCCAGGGGGCTGGGGGGACACTGAAGCTTTCTTT
CSVPGGWGDTEAFF
>-|TRBD2|TRBV5-1|TRBJ2-3
TGCGCCAGCAGCTTACCTCTAGCGGCTAGCACAGATACGCAGTATTTT
CASSLPLAASTDTQYF
>-|-|TRBV6-5|TRBJ2-1
TGTGCCAGCAGTTACTCCGTGGTGAGCTCCTACAATGAGCAGTTCTTC
CASSYSVVSSYNEQFF
>few|TRBD1|TRBV24-1|TRBJ2-7
TGTGCCACCAGTGATTTGCTAGGGGGCAAGAGCCACGAGCAGTACTTC
CATSDLLGGKSHEQYF
>-|-|TRBV3-1|TRBJ2-6
TGTGCCAGCAGCCCTCGGACTGCTGAAAGCAACGTCCTGACTTTC
CASSPRTAESNVLTF
>few|-|TRBV4-1|TRBJ1-1
TGCGCCAGCAGCCAACTCCCCTTGACAGGAGGCCAGGCTTTCTTT
CASSQLPLTGGQAFF
>-|TRBD1|TRBV18|TRBJ1-1
TGTGCCAGCTCACCAACAACCGACAGGGCGCAAGAAGCTTTCTTT
CASSPTTDRAQEAFF
>-|-|TRBV4-2|TRBJ1-1
TGTGCCAGCAGCCAAGGTTGGGCCAGGGCCCTTGGGGAAGGCCCTGAAGCTTTCTTT
CASSQGWARALGEGPEAFF
>many|TRBD1|TRBV6-2/TRBV6-3|TRBJ2-1
TGTGCCAGCAGCCAGAGACAGGGGAACGTCAATGAGCAGTTCTTC
CASSQRQGNVNEQFF
>-|-|TRBV29-1|TRBJ2-5
TGCAGCTCGGCCCAGGGGGGATCGGAGACCCAGTACTTC
CSSAQGGSETQYF
>once|-|TRBV9|TRBJ2-1
TGTGCCAGCAGCGTAGGGGCAGGGGTCGATGAGCAGTTCTTC
CASSVGAGVDEQFF
>many|TRBD1|TRBV12-3/TRBV12-4|TRBJ2-7
TGTGCCAGCAGAAAACAGACAGGGGGATACGAGCAGTACTTC
CASRKQTGGYEQYF
>-|TRBD2|TRBV29-1|TRBJ2-1
TGCAGCGTCTCGCGGGGGAGCGATTACAATGAGCAGTTCTTC
CSVSRGSDYNEQFF
>many|-|TRBV12-3/TRBV12-4|TRBJ2-5
TGTGCCAGCAGTTCCCACAGGATTCAAGAGACCCAGTACTTC
CASSSHRIQETQYF
>few|TRBD1|TRBV7-6|TRBJ2-7
TGTGCCAGCAGCTCCCAGGGGGCGGGCTGGGAGCAGTACTTC
CASSSQGAGWEQYF
>-|TRBD1|TRBV7-6|TRBJ2-5
TGTGCCAGCACAGTGGGACAGTGGCAAGGGGAGACCCAGTACTTC
CASTVGQWQGETQYF
>-|-|TRBV7-8|TRBJ2-7
TGTGCCAGCAGCTTCGGGGCGGCGGGTACTTCCTACGAGCAGTACTTC
CASSFGAAGTSYEQYF
>few|-|TRBV5-5|TRBJ1-5
TGTGCCAGCAGCTTGGTAGGACTGGTGGGTTTGGGCAATCAGCCCCAGCATTTT
CASSLVGLVGLGNQPQHF
>-|TRBD1|TRBV25-1|TRBJ1-2
TGTGCCAGCAGTGATCCGGGACAGATATTCTATGGCTACACCTTC
CASSDPGQIFYGYTF
>few|TRBD2|TRBV7-2|TRBJ2-2
TGTGCCAGCAGCTGGGCGGGGGCGAACACCGGGGAGCTGTTTTTT
CASSWAGANTGELFF
>many|TRBD1|TRBV12-3/TRBV12-4|TRBJ2-2
TGTGCCAGCAACATATATACAGGGGGCACCGGGGAGCTGTTTTTT
CASNIYTGGTGELFF
>-|-|TRBV24-1|TRBJ2-3
TGTGCCACCAGTGATCCCCGTGAGGGACTTAAGACAGATACGCAGTATTTT
CATSDPREGLKTDTQYF
>-|-|TRBV7-9|TRBJ1-1
TGTGCCGGGGGGAGAGGCTCGAACACTGAAGCTTTCTTT
CAGGRGSNTEAFF
>few|-|TRBV7-6|TRBJ2-5
TGTGCCAGCAGCTCCCCCGGGGTGAGGGAGACCCAGTACTTC
CASSSPGVRETQYF